What follows is one TCR beta chain and its context. Germline V gene sequence: CDR1 SGHAT, CDR2 FQNNGV. Germline trimming cut 6 bases from V and 10 bases from J; bases unmatched to any gene: 7. This CDR3 spans 12 amino acids. Generated by immunoSEQ multiplex PCR, the TCRdb table keeps only in-frame clones and is missing some. The sample contains roughly 76,000 clones, around four fifths of which appear only once. This sample is drawn from a study of OX40 agonist ivuxolimab in advanced cancers. Sample: CD4+ or CD8+ T cells sorted from blood, taken in a trial of the OX40 agonist ivuxolimab. This clonotype originated in an adult with an advanced solid tumor such as melanoma, head and neck, liver or kidney cancer. The chain carries TRBV11-2 and TRBJ1-2, with 8 bases matching TRBD1. CDR3 DNA: TGTGCCAGCAGTGTGGGACAGGAGGCCTACACCTTC. This gives the protein CASSVGQEAYTF.